The rows below give T cell receptor beta chains drawn from one sample of a study of Ad26.COV2.S vaccination and SARS-CoV-2 variants. Produced via immunoSEQ multiplex PCR; TCRdb's table is partial and in-frame only. Of 430,000 or so clones in the sample, 90% were seen once. The source was peripheral blood, collected in a trial of Ad26.COV2.S vaccine versus placebo. These receptors all stem from a person aged 18-60 years who received the Ad26.COV2.S COVID-19 vaccine or a placebo. CDR3s include the opening cysteine and the closing phenylalanine or tryptophan. The D gene is left open where the match is weak. Clone size is given for some rows only: seen once, a few or many times, or a class if the clone is expanded.

v_call	j_call	clone_size	d_call	cdr3_aa	cdr3_nt
TRBV24-1	TRBJ2-3	.	.	CATSDLKVDGTDTQYF	TGTGCCACCAGTGATTTGAAGGTTGACGGCACAGATACGCAGTATTTT
TRBV12-3/TRBV12-4	TRBJ2-7	.	TRBD1	CASSLGDRDEQYF	TGTGCCAGCAGTTTGGGGGACAGGGACGAGCAGTACTTC
TRBV2	TRBJ2-7	.	TRBD2	CASGLGLAGGEQYF	TGTGCCAGCGGTTTGGGACTAGCGGGAGGCGAGCAGTACTTC
TRBV2	TRBJ1-5	.	.	CASSLTRLGNQPQHF	TGTGCCAGCAGCCTCACTCGGCTCGGCAATCAGCCCCAGCATTTT
TRBV28	TRBJ1-5	few	.	CASSRDSNQPQHF	TGTGCCAGCAGCAGGGACAGCAATCAGCCCCAGCATTTT
TRBV19	TRBJ2-6	.	.	CACLRGSLSGANVLTF	TGTGCCTGCTTAAGGGGGAGCCTCTCTGGGGCCAACGTCCTGACTTTC
TRBV28	TRBJ2-5	.	.	CASSLGQVRETQYF	TGTGCCAGCAGTTTAGGTCAGGTCCGGGAGACCCAGTACTTC
TRBV6-1	TRBJ2-1	.	TRBD2	CASSERGNEQFF	TGTGCCAGCAGTGAGCGGGGGAATGAGCAGTTCTTC
TRBV19	TRBJ2-5	.	TRBD2	CASNPGGLQETQYF	TGTGCCAGTAATCCGGGAGGGCTACAAGAGACCCAGTACTTC
TRBV12-3/TRBV12-4	TRBJ1-1	.	.	CASSSRGTTEAFF	TGTGCCAGCAGCTCCCGGGGTACCACTGAAGCTTTCTTT
TRBV2	TRBJ2-3	.	.	CASWAPSTDTQYF	TGTGCCAGTTGGGCGCCTAGCACAGATACGCAGTATTTT
TRBV11-2	TRBJ2-1	.	.	CASTTLDNEQFF	TGTGCCAGCACAACCCTGGACAATGAGCAGTTCTTC
TRBV7-8	TRBJ2-1	once	.	CASSAQDTHSYNEQFF	TGTGCCAGCAGCGCCCAGGACACTCACTCCTACAATGAGCAGTTCTTC
TRBV15	TRBJ2-5	.	.	CATSPGAETQYF	TGTGCCACCAGCCCGGGGGCGGAGACCCAGTACTTC
TRBV4-2	TRBJ2-2	.	.	CASSHPQGSYGAGELFF	TGTGCCAGCAGCCACCCTCAGGGCAGCTATGGGGCCGGGGAGCTGTTTTTT
TRBV7-2	TRBJ2-1	.	TRBD2	CASSFTGGAYNEQFF	TGTGCCAGCAGCTTTACGGGGGGGGCTTACAATGAGCAGTTCTTC
TRBV28	TRBJ1-3	.	.	CASRLRGSGNTIYF	TGTGCCAGCAGACTCAGGGGTAGTGGAAACACCATATATTTT
TRBV7-2	TRBJ2-7	.	.	CASSSGLIPYEQYF	TGTGCCAGCAGCTCGGGACTTATTCCCTACGAGCAGTACTTC
TRBV20-1	TRBJ2-1	.	.	CSASRGNEQFF	TGCAGTGCTAGTCGGGGCAATGAGCAGTTCTTC
TRBV7-2	TRBJ2-5	.	.	CASSLDGQETQYF	TGTGCCAGCAGCTTGGACGGGCAAGAGACCCAGTACTTC
TRBV4-2	TRBJ2-7	.	.	CASSQDRGAGFYEQYF	TGTGCCAGCAGCCAAGATCGGGGGGCAGGATTCTACGAGCAGTACTTC
TRBV4-3	TRBJ2-1	.	TRBD2	CASSQDPSGPYAQFF	TGCGCCAGCAGCCAAGATCCTAGCGGGCCATATGCGCAGTTCTTC
TRBV4-1	TRBJ2-5	once	TRBD2	CASSQVSPTSGRETQYF	TGCGCCAGCAGCCAAGTCAGTCCAACTAGCGGGAGGGAGACCCAGTACTTC
TRBV27	TRBJ1-2	once	.	CASSPGPKPTYGYTF	TGTGCCAGCAGTCCAGGACCTAAACCAACCTATGGCTACACCTTC
TRBV18	TRBJ1-2	.	.	CASLSAGNYGYTF	TGTGCCAGCTTATCCGCCGGGAACTATGGCTACACCTTC
TRBV7-6	TRBJ2-7	.	.	CASSLDGAGGMYEQYF	TGTGCCAGCAGCTTAGATGGGGCAGGGGGGATGTACGAGCAGTACTTC